What follows are 24 T cell receptor beta chains derived from one specimen sequenced in a study of blood T cell repertoires in COVID-19. Produced via immunoSEQ multiplex PCR; TCRdb's table is partial and in-frame only. The table lists 200,000 to 250,000 clones, around 90% of them singletons, with roughly 14% in the top ten. The specimen was PBMCs or T cells enriched from blood (not recorded which). These receptors all come from a woman between 45 and 60 years old with acute COVID-19.

The CDR3 coding sequence is TGTGCCAGCAGTCAGCAACCGGGACAGACAAATGAGCAGTTCTTC. Translation gives CASSQQPGQTNEQFF. This sequence joins TRBV27 and TRBJ2-1, with 7 bases lining up with TRBD1. The germline V gene has CDR1 MNHEY and CDR2 SMNVEV (reference sequence). The CDR3 totals 15 residues. The ends lost 5 bases at V and 7 bases at J; junction bases unmatched: 11.

This clone was counted a few times. The J gene is TRBJ1-2, the V gene TRBV6-2 or TRBV6-3; weak D call: TRBD1 (5 bases). CDR1 is MNHEY, CDR2 SVGEGT, per germline. Between the trimmed V and J ends, which lost 3 bases and 1 base, there was a span of 9 bases. This CDR3 comprises 14 residues. The CDR3 spells CASSYQGRNYGYTF. The CDR3 region has the DNA TGTGCCAGCAGTTATCAGGGCCGTAACTATGGCTACACCTTC.

This chain uses TRBV19 with TRBJ2-7; TRBD2 matches 11 bases. The CDR3 totals 13 residues. Germline lookup yields CDR1 LNHDA and CDR2 SQIVND (reference sequence). Losses at the gene ends were 6 bases for V and 5 bases for J; bases not matched to a gene: 3. The CDR3 region has the DNA TGTGCCAGTAGGGGACTAGCGGCTAACGAGCAGTACTTC. Its protein product is CASRGLAANEQYF.

This clone has at least ten counts. J is TRBJ2-1 and V is TRBV2; TRBD1 matches 7 bases. The germline V gene has CDR1 SNHLY and CDR2 FYNNEI. V lost 6 bases to trimming and J lost 0 bases; unmatched junction nucleotides: 5. The CDR3 runs to 15 residues. The CDR3 DNA sequence: TGTGCCAGCAGAGCAGGGGGTAGCTCCTACAATGAGCAGTTCTTC. Residues: CASRAGGSSYNEQFF.

The CDR3: CASSLMGRTFYEQYF. Here the CDR3 DNA reads TGCGCCAGCAGCTTGATGGGAAGGACATTCTACGAGCAGTACTTC. The chain is built from TRBV5-1 and TRBJ2-7, with a possible D match to TRBD1 (5 bases). V was clipped by 1 base and J by 3 bases, with 14 bases between them. Germline CDR1 is SGHRS and CDR2 is YFSETQ. The length of the CDR3 is 15 residues.

The chain employs TRBV11-2 and TRBJ2-7, with 11 bases matching TRBD1. The CDR3 covers 15 residues. CDR1 is SGHAT and CDR2 is FQNNGV in the germline V gene. V was clipped by 4 bases and J by 3 bases; unmatched bases: 5. The CDR3 loop reads CASSSPGQGGYEQYF. The DNA for the CDR3 is TGTGCCAGCAGCTCTCCGGGACAGGGGGGCTACGAGCAGTACTTC.

The rearrangement uses TRBV28 and TRBJ2-7; 8 nucleotides align to TRBD1. The ends lost 0 bases at V and 5 bases at J; junction bases unmatched: 3. Germline CDR1 and CDR2: MDHEN and SYDVKM. The CDR3 is 14 amino acids. CDR3 DNA sequence: TGTGCCAGCAGTTTATGGGGACAGGATGACGAGCAGTACTTC. It codes for CASSLWGQDDEQYF.

J is TRBJ2-7 and V is TRBV6-5; 9 positions match TRBD1. The CDR3 is made up of 14 amino acids. The V gene end was trimmed by 7 bases and the J gene end by 4 bases; junction bases not matched to a gene: 8. Looked up from germline, CDR1 is MNHEY and CDR2 is SVGAGI. CDR3 DNA: TGTGCCAGCACTTGGTCGACAGGGGGATACGAGCAGTACTTC. Encoded protein: CASTWSTGGYEQYF.

CDR3 sequence: CASSPLTGGVADTQYF. The CDR3 DNA is TGCGCCAGCAGCCCTCTGACTGGGGGCGTCGCAGATACGCAGTATTTT. The chain combines TRBV5-1 with TRBJ2-3, with TRBD1 as a possible D gene (6 bases). Trimming stripped 4 bases from V and 4 bases from J, with 19 bases between. The germline V gene has CDR1 SGHRS and CDR2 YFSETQ. The CDR3 has 16 amino acids.

The chain couples TRBV5-8 to TRBJ2-1; 8 bases are shared with TRBD2. Germline CDR1 SGHTS, CDR2 YDEGEE. This CDR3 is 16 amino acids long. V trimming: 6 bases; J trimming: 0 bases; junction bases outside the gene matches: 8. CDR3 sequence: CASTTGTSGSYNEQFF. The CDR3 DNA reads TGTGCCAGCACCACCGGTACTAGCGGCTCCTACAATGAGCAGTTCTTC.

This clone was counted once. The V gene is TRBV5-1, the J gene TRBJ1-1; TRBD1 might be the D (6 bases). The CDR3 contains 14 residues. Between the trimmed V and J ends, which lost 6 bases and 2 bases, there was a span of 14 bases. Germline V gives CDR1 SGHRS, CDR2 YFSETQ. CDR3 nucleotide sequence: TGCGCCAGCACCAATCCGGGACATAACACTGAAGCTTTCTTT. It yields the protein CASTNPGHNTEAFF.

This clone has just one count. The rearrangement uses TRBV7-9 and TRBJ2-5; D is possibly TRBD2 (6 bases). In germline, CDR1 is SEHNR, CDR2 FQNEAQ (reference sequence). The CDR3 has 13 residues. The ends were cut back, 2 bases at V and 4 bases at J, with 8 bases in the middle. The CDR3 DNA follows: TGTGCCAGCAGCTTAATGGGGGGAGAGACCCAGTACTTC. Translated, it gives CASSLMGGETQYF.

This chain connects TRBV10-3 to TRBJ2-1; possibly TRBD1 for D (5 bases). The germline V gene encodes CDR1 ENHRY and CDR2 SYGVKD. Between the trimmed V and J ends, which lost 8 bases and 4 bases, there was a span of 12 bases. The CDR3 runs to 13 residues. The DNA of the CDR3 is TGTGCCATCCTAGAGACAGCTTACAATGAGCAGTTCTTC. Translation gives CAILETAYNEQFF.

The chain is built from TRBV15 and TRBJ2-3; D gene uncertain. The CDR3 runs to 16 residues. Looked up from germline, CDR1 is LNHNV and CDR2 is YYDKDF (reference sequence). The V end was cut by 4 bases, the J end by 0 bases, with 14 bases between. DNA of the CDR3: TGTGCCACCAGCAACCCAGAGCGAACTAGCACAGATACGCAGTATTTT. It encodes CATSNPERTSTDTQYF.

The rearrangement links TRBV2 to TRBJ1-5; D is perhaps TRBD1 (5 bases). The germline gives CDR1 SNHLY, CDR2 FYNNEI. The CDR3 has 14 amino acids. The ends were cut back, 7 bases at V and 4 bases at J, with 14 bases in the middle. The CDR3 DNA reads as TGTGCCAGCACTGTAGACAGTCTTAATCAGCCCCAGCATTTT. Residues: CASTVDSLNQPQHF.

In regard to this clone: Other DNA sequences of this sample code for an identical CDR3. Here the CDR3 DNA reads TGTGCCAGCAGTTTGCGGGCAGGGGCTAGCAATCAGCCCCAGCATTTT. This sequence encodes CASSLRAGASNQPQHF. The chain uses TRBV27 and TRBJ1-5; perhaps TRBD1 as D (6 bases). This CDR3 region has 16 residues. Germline CDR1 is MNHEY and CDR2 is SMNVEV (reference sequence). The V end was cut by 3 bases, the J end by 0 bases, with 12 bases between.

The chain links TRBV28 to TRBJ2-2; 8 bases fit TRBD1. The V segment lost 10 bases and the J segment 2 bases; nucleotides outside the gene matches: 6. Germline CDR1 reads MDHEN; CDR2 reads SYDVKM. This CDR3 has 14 amino acids. CDR3 bases: TGTGCCATACCGGACAGGGCTAACACCGGGGAGCTGTTTTTT. This encodes CAIPDRANTGELFF.

For the CDR3, the DNA is TGTGCCAGCAGCCGCACAGGGGTTGGGACCTACGAGCAGTACTTC. This sequence encodes CASSRTGVGTYEQYF. The chain links TRBV28 to TRBJ2-7; 7 bases align to TRBD1. The CDR3 totals 15 residues. Germline-derived CDR1 and CDR2 are MDHEN and SYDVKM. V lost 6 bases, J lost 2 bases, and 10 bases stayed unmatched. Full variable domain (outside the CDR3, taken from reference TRBV28 and TRBJ2-7): DVKVTQSSRYLVKRTGEKVFLECVQDMDHENMFWYRQDPGLGLRLIYFSYDVKMKEKGDIPEGYSVSREKKERFSLILESASTNQTSMYLCASSRTGVGTYEQYFGPGTRLTVT.

This chain joins TRBV28 and TRBJ2-3; TRBD2 is a possible D gene (5 bases). Germline CDR1 and CDR2: MDHEN and SYDVKM. This CDR3 contains 13 residues. Trimming shortened V by 2 bases and J by 8 bases, and 11 bases separated the two germline ends. Here the CDR3 DNA reads TGTGCCAGCAGTTTAGTGGGAGACGGTACGCAGTATTTT. Protein: CASSLVGDGTQYF.

Only one count was recorded for this clone. V is TRBV21-1 and J is TRBJ1-5; the table's D call TRBD1 went unverified against the DNA. TRBV21-1 is a listed pseudogene. This CDR3 comprises 16 residues. CDR3 in amino acids: CASSKRLTVPEQPQHF. DNA for the CDR3: TGTGCCAGCAGCAAAAGGCTAACAGTTCCCGAGCAGCCCCAGCATTTT.

The genes are TRBV10-3 and TRBJ2-7; weak D call: TRBD1 (5 bases). Germline assignment: CDR1 ENHRY and CDR2 SYGVKD. The length of the CDR3 is 12 residues. The V end was cut by 6 bases, the J end by 0 bases, with 6 bases between. This CDR3 is CAIRQGSYEQYF. Here the CDR3 DNA reads TGTGCCATCAGGCAGGGCTCCTACGAGCAGTACTTC.

The gene calls are TRBV4-3 and TRBJ2-2; possible D gene TRBD2, 5 bases. Germline V CDR1 and CDR2: LGHNA, YSLEER. This CDR3 has 18 residues. Trimming shortened V by 0 bases and J by 0 bases, and 14 bases separated the two germline ends. The CDR3 DNA reads as TGCGCCAGCAGCCAAGATTTAGGCGGGCTAACGAACACCGGGGAGCTGTTTTTT. Protein product: CASSQDLGGLTNTGELFF.

The chain links TRBV30 to TRBJ1-6; D is uncertain. V dropped 4 bases and J dropped 1 base, with 11 bases sitting between them. The CDR3 contains 15 residues. The germline V gene encodes CDR1 GTSNPN and CDR2 SVGIG (reference sequence). In DNA form, the CDR3 reads TGTGCCTGGACCGGCGGGGTTTCCTATAATTCACCCCTCCACTTT. Translation gives CAWTGGVSYNSPLHF. Combining the CDR3 with reference TRBV30 and TRBJ1-6 gives the whole variable domain SQTIHQWPATLVQPVGSPLSLECTVEGTSNPNLYWYRQAAGRGLQLLFYSVGIGQISSEVPQNLSASRPQDRQFILSSKKLLLSDSGFYLCAWTGGVSYNSPLHFGNGTRLTVT.

The chain employs TRBV28 and TRBJ1-2, with D uncertain. CDR1 and CDR2 (germline): MDHEN, SYDVKM. V shed 4 bases and J shed 1 base, with 10 bases lying between them. This CDR3 has 14 amino acids. The CDR3 protein is CASSYWESNYGYTF. The CDR3 DNA reads as TGTGCCAGCAGTTACTGGGAGAGTAACTATGGCTACACCTTC.